A selection of T cell receptor beta chains follows, all from one sample in a study of CD8+ T cells in alopecia areata. The method was immunoSEQ multiplex PCR; TCRdb's version includes in-frame clones alone and lacks a portion of them. The sample consists of some 110,000 clones, 50% to 75% of them appearing once. The source was CD8+ T cells sorted from blood, collected at week 4, from a patient treated with tofacitinib. These receptors all come from a human donor with alopecia areata. The CDR3 runs from the conserved cysteine through the conserved F or W. The D gene is left open where the match is weak. Only part of the rows carry a size: once, few, many, or a class if the clone is expanded.

D gene: NA; V gene: TRBV30; clone size: NA; J gene: TRBJ1-1; CDR3 protein: CACVTASGVTEAFF; CDR3 DNA: TGTGCCTGTGTGACAGCTTCTGGGGTCACTGAAGCTTTCTTT
D gene: TRBD1; V gene: TRBV29-1; clone size: few; J gene: TRBJ2-7; CDR3 protein: CSVAGVWQGVFYEQYF; CDR3 DNA: TGCAGCGTGGCAGGCGTCTGGCAGGGGGTGTTTTACGAGCAGTACTTC
D gene: NA; V gene: TRBV5-6; clone size: few; J gene: TRBJ2-5; CDR3 protein: CASSLVAATGETQYF; CDR3 DNA: TGTGCCAGCAGCTTGGTGGCCGCGACGGGGGAGACCCAGTACTTC
D gene: TRBD1; V gene: TRBV30; clone size: few; J gene: TRBJ1-2; CDR3 protein: CACNFRDRLFYGYTF; CDR3 DNA: TGTGCCTGCAATTTCCGGGACAGACTCTTCTATGGCTACACCTTC
D gene: NA; V gene: TRBV7-6; clone size: NA; J gene: TRBJ2-3; CDR3 protein: CASSPPSAVTDTQYF; CDR3 DNA: TGTGCCAGCAGCCCCCCCTCAGCAGTCACAGATACGCAGTATTTT
D gene: NA; V gene: TRBV7-8; clone size: NA; J gene: TRBJ2-5; CDR3 protein: CASSLGDQETQYF; CDR3 DNA: TGTGCCAGCAGCTTAGGGGATCAAGAGACCCAGTACTTC
D gene: NA; V gene: TRBV6-6; clone size: NA; J gene: TRBJ1-2; CDR3 protein: CASRSGKGYTF; CDR3 DNA: TGTGCCAGTCGGTCAGGAAAAGGCTACACCTTC
D gene: NA; V gene: TRBV15; clone size: NA; J gene: TRBJ2-7; CDR3 protein: CATSSSRDASYEQYF; CDR3 DNA: TGTGCCACCAGTAGCTCCCGGGACGCATCCTACGAGCAGTACTTC
D gene: TRBD1; V gene: TRBV30; clone size: NA; J gene: TRBJ2-3; CDR3 protein: CAWGTGDYTDTQYF; CDR3 DNA: TGTGCCTGGGGGACAGGGGATTACACAGATACGCAGTATTTT
D gene: NA; V gene: TRBV29-1; clone size: few; J gene: TRBJ1-1; CDR3 protein: CSVEGNTEAFF; CDR3 DNA: TGCAGCGTTGAGGGGAACACTGAAGCTTTCTTT
D gene: TRBD1; V gene: TRBV27; clone size: few; J gene: TRBJ2-3; CDR3 protein: CASSLSGTGGAYTTDTQYF; CDR3 DNA: TGTGCCAGCAGTTTATCGGGGACAGGGGGAGCTTATACCACAGATACGCAGTATTTT
D gene: NA; V gene: TRBV7-9; clone size: NA; J gene: TRBJ1-2; CDR3 protein: CASSLEDSADNYGYTF; CDR3 DNA: TGTGCCAGCAGCTTAGAGGACAGCGCTGATAACTATGGCTACACCTTC
D gene: NA; V gene: TRBV30; clone size: few; J gene: TRBJ2-7; CDR3 protein: CAWSVNIGYEQYF; CDR3 DNA: TGTGCCTGGAGTGTAAACATCGGCTACGAGCAGTACTTC
D gene: NA; V gene: TRBV29-1; clone size: few; J gene: TRBJ2-5; CDR3 protein: CSVRAGIKQDETQYF; CDR3 DNA: TGCAGCGTTCGGGCCGGGATAAAGCAGGATGAGACCCAGTACTTC
D gene: TRBD1; V gene: TRBV29-1; clone size: NA; J gene: TRBJ1-2; CDR3 protein: CSVEDGTAYGYTF; CDR3 DNA: TGCAGCGTTGAAGATGGGACAGCCTATGGCTACACCTTC
D gene: NA; V gene: TRBV30; clone size: NA; J gene: TRBJ2-5; CDR3 protein: CAWSWAQETQYF; CDR3 DNA: TGTGCCTGGAGTTGGGCACAAGAGACCCAGTACTTC
D gene: NA; V gene: TRBV9; clone size: NA; J gene: TRBJ2-1; CDR3 protein: CASSVVGSPSYNEQFF; CDR3 DNA: TGTGCCAGCAGCGTAGTAGGGTCCCCCTCCTACAATGAGCAGTTCTTC
D gene: NA; V gene: TRBV4-3; clone size: few; J gene: TRBJ1-6; CDR3 protein: CASSLGRENSPLHF; CDR3 DNA: TGCGCCAGCAGCCTTGGCAGGGAAAATTCACCCCTCCACTTT
D gene: NA; V gene: TRBV29-1; clone size: NA; J gene: TRBJ1-4; CDR3 protein: CSVDQGLDEKLFF; CDR3 DNA: TGCAGCGTTGACCAGGGTTTAGATGAAAAACTGTTTTTT
D gene: NA; V gene: TRBV2; clone size: NA; J gene: TRBJ1-5; CDR3 protein: CASSPGDSNQPQHF; CDR3 DNA: TGTGCCAGCAGTCCAGGGGACAGCAATCAGCCCCAGCATTTT
D gene: NA; V gene: TRBV29-1; clone size: NA; J gene: TRBJ1-1; CDR3 protein: CSVERPMNTEAFF; CDR3 DNA: TGCAGCGTTGAAAGACCCATGAACACTGAAGCTTTCTTT
D gene: NA; V gene: TRBV2; clone size: NA; J gene: TRBJ2-5; CDR3 protein: CASSVAETQYF; CDR3 DNA: TGTGCCAGCAGTGTCGCGGAGACCCAGTACTTC
D gene: NA; V gene: TRBV29-1; clone size: NA; J gene: TRBJ1-6; CDR3 protein: CSGGDGPGSPLHF; CDR3 DNA: TGCAGCGGAGGGGACGGGCCAGGGTCACCCCTCCACTTT
D gene: NA; V gene: TRBV30; clone size: once; J gene: TRBJ1-2; CDR3 protein: CAGEGGEGYTF; CDR3 DNA: TGTGCCGGAGAAGGGGGAGAGGGCTACACCTTC
D gene: TRBD1; V gene: TRBV29-1; clone size: NA; J gene: TRBJ1-2; CDR3 protein: CSGRQGLSPTF; CDR3 DNA: TGCAGCGGACGACAGGGACTTAGTCCCACCTTC
D gene: NA; V gene: TRBV7-9; clone size: NA; J gene: TRBJ2-5; CDR3 protein: CASGQVFQETQYF; CDR3 DNA: TGTGCCAGCGGGCAGGTTTTCCAAGAGACCCAGTACTTC
D gene: NA; V gene: TRBV9; clone size: NA; J gene: TRBJ2-7; CDR3 protein: CASSVSGQAYEQYF; CDR3 DNA: TGTGCCAGCAGCGTAAGCGGACAAGCATACGAGCAGTACTTC
D gene: NA; V gene: TRBV19; clone size: few; J gene: TRBJ1-5; CDR3 protein: CASLRDSNQPQHF; CDR3 DNA: TGTGCCAGTCTCCGGGATAGCAATCAGCCCCAGCATTTT
D gene: TRBD1; V gene: TRBV30; clone size: NA; J gene: TRBJ1-1; CDR3 protein: CAWNGRTGPGDTEAFF; CDR3 DNA: TGTGCCTGGAATGGTAGGACAGGGCCCGGGGACACTGAAGCTTTCTTT
D gene: TRBD2; V gene: TRBV29-1; clone size: NA; J gene: TRBJ2-7; CDR3 protein: CSAKKRGDSYEQYF; CDR3 DNA: TGCAGCGCAAAAAAGCGGGGGGACTCCTACGAGCAGTACTTC
D gene: NA; V gene: TRBV29-1; clone size: few; J gene: TRBJ1-1; CDR3 protein: CSVELENTEAFF; CDR3 DNA: TGCAGCGTTGAATTGGAGAACACTGAAGCTTTCTTT
D gene: TRBD2; V gene: TRBV4-3; clone size: NA; J gene: TRBJ2-2; CDR3 protein: CASSYVAGETGELFF; CDR3 DNA: TGCGCCAGCAGCTACGTAGCGGGGGAGACCGGGGAGCTGTTTTTT
D gene: NA; V gene: TRBV6-5; clone size: NA; J gene: TRBJ1-6; CDR3 protein: CASATGNSPLHF; CDR3 DNA: TGTGCCAGCGCGACGGGGAATTCACCCCTCCACTTT
D gene: NA; V gene: TRBV7-2; clone size: once; J gene: TRBJ2-3; CDR3 protein: CASSLDVRNTQYF; CDR3 DNA: TGTGCCAGCAGCTTAGATGTGAGGAATACGCAGTATTTT
D gene: TRBD1; V gene: TRBV13; clone size: NA; J gene: TRBJ2-3; CDR3 protein: CASSLVQGLTDTQYF; CDR3 DNA: TGTGCCAGCAGTTTAGTACAGGGGCTCACAGATACGCAGTATTTT
D gene: NA; V gene: TRBV5-8; clone size: once; J gene: TRBJ1-2; CDR3 protein: CASSFSYGDYGYTF; CDR3 DNA: TGTGCCAGCAGCTTCTCCTACGGGGACTATGGCTACACCTTC
D gene: NA; V gene: TRBV7-2; clone size: few; J gene: TRBJ1-1; CDR3 protein: CASSPEYRPNTEAFF; CDR3 DNA: TGTGCCAGCAGCCCGGAGTACAGACCAAACACTGAAGCTTTCTTT
D gene: TRBD2; V gene: TRBV5-6; clone size: few; J gene: TRBJ2-5; CDR3 protein: CASSLAAGQETQYF; CDR3 DNA: TGTGCCAGCAGCTTAGCAGCGGGGCAAGAGACCCAGTACTTC
D gene: TRBD1; V gene: TRBV29-1; clone size: NA; J gene: TRBJ1-3; CDR3 protein: CSVGTGASGNTIYF; CDR3 DNA: TGCAGCGTCGGGACAGGTGCATCTGGAAACACCATATATTTT
D gene: NA; V gene: TRBV29-1; clone size: few; J gene: TRBJ2-7; CDR3 protein: CSIGVPGSYEQYF; CDR3 DNA: TGCAGCATCGGTGTGCCGGGTTCCTACGAGCAGTACTTC
D gene: NA; V gene: TRBV4-1; clone size: few; J gene: TRBJ2-5; CDR3 protein: CASHGAGETQYF; CDR3 DNA: TGCGCCTCCCATGGGGCCGGCGAGACCCAGTACTTC
D gene: NA; V gene: TRBV4-3; clone size: NA; J gene: TRBJ1-5; CDR3 protein: CASSQRRSGENQPQHF; CDR3 DNA: TGCGCCAGCAGCCAAAGGAGGAGCGGGGAAAATCAGCCCCAGCATTTT
D gene: NA; V gene: TRBV7-9; clone size: NA; J gene: TRBJ1-1; CDR3 protein: CASIKGSMNTEAFF; CDR3 DNA: TGTGCCAGCATAAAGGGATCGATGAACACTGAAGCTTTCTTT
D gene: NA; V gene: TRBV4-2; clone size: NA; J gene: TRBJ1-6; CDR3 protein: CASSQPLTEDSPLHF; CDR3 DNA: TGTGCCAGCAGCCAACCCCTGACGGAGGACTCACCCCTCCACTTT
D gene: NA; V gene: TRBV29-1; clone size: NA; J gene: TRBJ2-7; CDR3 protein: CSVGVRYEQYF; CDR3 DNA: TGCAGCGTTGGGGTTCGGTACGAGCAGTACTTC
D gene: NA; V gene: TRBV30; clone size: NA; J gene: TRBJ2-7; CDR3 protein: CAWSGGHGDEQYF; CDR3 DNA: TGTGCCTGGAGTGGAGGACACGGGGACGAGCAGTACTTC
D gene: NA; V gene: TRBV6-5; clone size: few; J gene: TRBJ2-1; CDR3 protein: CASSYANEQFF; CDR3 DNA: TGTGCCAGCAGTTACGCCAATGAGCAGTTCTTC
D gene: TRBD2; V gene: TRBV27; clone size: once; J gene: TRBJ2-1; CDR3 protein: CASSWTSGGANEQFF; CDR3 DNA: TGTGCCAGCAGTTGGACTAGCGGGGGGGCAAATGAGCAGTTCTTC
D gene: NA; V gene: TRBV15; clone size: NA; J gene: TRBJ1-5; CDR3 protein: CATSRERSPNQPQHF; CDR3 DNA: TGTGCCACCAGCAGAGAACGGTCACCTAATCAGCCCCAGCATTTT
D gene: NA; V gene: TRBV28; clone size: NA; J gene: TRBJ2-7; CDR3 protein: CASSRWPYRVKDAYEQYF; CDR3 DNA: TGTGCCAGCAGCCGTTGGCCGTACAGGGTAAAGGATGCTTACGAGCAGTACTTC
D gene: TRBD2; V gene: TRBV6-5; clone size: NA; J gene: TRBJ2-1; CDR3 protein: CASSRLASYNEQFF; CDR3 DNA: TGTGCCAGCAGCCGACTAGCTTCCTACAATGAGCAGTTCTTC
D gene: NA; V gene: TRBV30; clone size: NA; J gene: TRBJ2-2; CDR3 protein: CAWSLTGELFF; CDR3 DNA: TGTGCCTGGAGCCTAACCGGGGAGCTGTTTTTT
D gene: NA; V gene: TRBV28; clone size: NA; J gene: TRBJ1-1; CDR3 protein: CASSAVPNTEAFF; CDR3 DNA: TGTGCCAGCAGTGCGGTCCCGAACACTGAAGCTTTCTTT